The 25 T cell receptor beta chains in this list originate from one sample, sequenced in a study of ipilimumab plus nivolumab after autologous stem cell transplantation. Repertoires were generated with immunoSEQ multiplex PCR, while TCRdb's copy carries only in-frame clones and drops some. The sample has some 87,000 clones, about 83% seen once; the top ten hold about 2.2%. The sample was PBMCs, taken in a trial of ipilimumab plus nivolumab as post-transplant consolidation. Every receptor here comes from a male donor with diffuse large B-cell lymphoma.

The gene calls are TRBV7-6 and TRBJ2-1; 12 bases are shared with TRBD2. The CDR3 sequence is 17 residues long. The germline V gene has CDR1 SGHVS and CDR2 FNYEAQ. V shed 5 bases and J 1 base; nucleotides not matched to a gene: 6. This CDR3 reads CASSRRTSGVSYNEQFF. CDR3 nucleotide sequence: TGTGCCAGCAGCCGACGGACTAGCGGGGTTTCCTACAATGAGCAGTTCTTC.

V usage is TRBV7-9 and J usage is TRBJ2-7, with 10 nucleotides matching TRBD1. CDR1 SEHNR and CDR2 FQNEAQ come from the germline V gene (reference sequence). The V and J ends lost 6 bases and 6 bases, in that order; junction bases with no gene match: 8. The CDR3 is 14 residues long. The CDR3 DNA sequence: TGTGCCAGCAGTCCGGGACAGGGGATCAGCGAGCAGTACTTC. Translating gives CASSPGQGISEQYF.

V is TRBV13 and J is TRBJ1-1, with D perhaps matching TRBD1 (6 bases). V was pared by 4 bases and J by 0 bases, with 12 bases between. Germline CDR1 PRHDT, CDR2 FYEKMQ (reference sequence). The CDR3 is 15 amino acids. CDR3 nucleotides: TGTGCCAGCAGCTCAACCGACAGGTTGAACACTGAAGCTTTCTTT. It is translated as CASSSTDRLNTEAFF.

This sequence joins TRBV6-4 and TRBJ2-2, with 11 bases lining up with TRBD2. Germline V CDR1 and CDR2: MRHNA, SNTAGT. CDR3 length: 16 amino acids. The J segment lost 3 bases and the V segment lost 10 bases, leaving 10 bases of the junction unmatched. This CDR3 reads CAITSGGDYYTGELFF. The CDR3 bases are TGTGCCATCACTAGCGGGGGCGATTATTACACCGGGGAGCTGTTTTTT.

The CDR3 DNA is TGTGCCAGCAGCTTGGGGCGGGGATACAATGAGCAGTTCTTC. Translated: CASSLGRGYNEQFF. The chain is built from TRBV5-8 and TRBJ2-1, with a possible D match to TRBD2 (6 bases). The CDR3 runs to 14 residues. Per germline, CDR1 SGHTS and CDR2 YDEGEE. Trimming took 0 bases from V and 4 from J, leaving 8 bases between them.

The genes are TRBV15 and TRBJ1-5, with D possibly TRBD1 on 6 matching bases. Trimming pared 1 base from V and 1 base from J, leaving 8 bases between. CDR3 size: 15 residues. Germline CDR1 and CDR2: LNHNV and YYDKDF (reference sequence). The CDR3 spells CATSRGTASNQPQHF. For the CDR3, the DNA is TGTGCCACCAGCAGAGGGACAGCCAGCAATCAGCCCCAGCATTTT. Together with reference TRBV15 and TRBJ1-5, the CDR3 gives the full variable domain: DAMVIQNPRYQVTQFGKPVTLSCSQTLNHNVMYWYQQKSSQAPKLLFHYYDKDFNNEADTPDNFQSRRPNTSFCFLDIRSPGLGDTAMYLCATSRGTASNQPQHFGDGTRLSIL.

Here the CDR3 DNA reads TGCGCCAGCAGCCCCGGACTAGCGGGGGGGCCGCAGCAGTTCTTC. The encoded protein is CASSPGLAGGPQQFF. The genes are TRBV5-1 and TRBJ2-1; 15 bases align to TRBD2. CDR3 length equals 15 residues. From germline, CDR1 is SGHRS and CDR2 YFSETQ. Trimming removed 4 bases from V and 11 bases from J; junction bases left unmatched: 7.

Of note for this clone: Within the sample, other DNA sequences also encode this same CDR3. The chain joins TRBV7-9 to TRBJ2-1, with D possibly being TRBD1 (6 bases). The CDR3 is 16 residues long. Looked up from germline, CDR1 is SEHNR and CDR2 is FQNEAQ (reference sequence). Trimming took off 5 bases at V and 0 bases at J, with 14 bases between the two ends. The CDR3 DNA follows: TGTGCCAGCAGCCCCAGGGGACGTGGCTCCTACAATGAGCAGTTCTTC. Its protein is CASSPRGRGSYNEQFF.

The chain uses TRBV5-1 and TRBJ1-2; 8 positions match TRBD1. V was pared by 4 bases and J by 3 bases, with 5 bases of the junction left unmatched. Germline CDR1 reads SGHRS; CDR2 reads YFSETQ. The CDR3 has 14 residues. DNA of the CDR3: TGCGCCAGCAGCGGACAGGGAGGAGACTATGGCTACACCTTC. Its translation: CASSGQGGDYGYTF.

The chain recombines TRBV25-1 with TRBJ2-3; D ambiguous. The V end lost 8 bases, the J end lost 4 bases, and 7 bases lay between the germline ends. The CDR3 spans 11 residues. CDR1 and CDR2 from the germline V gene are MGHDK and SYGVNS. CDR3 nucleotide sequence: TGTGCCAGCCGGACCCCAGATACGCAGTATTTT. Translated: CASRTPDTQYF.

The chain has TRBV5-1 and TRBJ1-1, with no clear D. The germline V and J ends were trimmed by 2 bases and 1 base, with 9 bases remaining between them. Germline V gene data show CDR1 as SGHRS and CDR2 as YFSETQ. CDR3 length equals 14 residues. The DNA of the CDR3 is TGCGCCAGCAGCTTTCAACAGACGAACACTGAAGCTTTCTTT. Its protein product is CASSFQQTNTEAFF.

The chain combines TRBV7-2 with TRBJ2-7; unclear D gene. Germline CDR1 reads SGHTA; CDR2 reads FQGNSA. CDR3 length: 13 amino acids. Trimming stripped 2 bases from V and 2 bases from J, with 7 bases between. For the CDR3, the DNA is TGTGCCAGCAGCTTAAGCTTCACCTACGAGCAGTACTTC. This sequence encodes CASSLSFTYEQYF.

This clone has a single count. The genes are TRBV5-1 and TRBJ1-4; tentative D call: TRBD1 (5 bases). V was clipped by 4 bases and J by 3 bases, with 10 bases between them. Germline V CDR1 and CDR2: SGHRS, YFSETQ. The CDR3 extends over 14 amino acids. In DNA, the CDR3 is TGCGCCAGCAGCCAAGGGGTCCCTAATGAAAAACTGTTTTTT. Residues: CASSQGVPNEKLFF.

The chain has TRBV4-2 and TRBJ2-7, with D perhaps TRBD1 (5 bases). V was cut by 4 bases and J by 1 base, with 17 bases left in between. The germline gives CDR1 LGHNA, CDR2 YNFKEQ. The CDR3 has 16 amino acids. The CDR3 region is CASSLGGAGQSYEQYF. The DNA of the CDR3 is TGTGCCAGCAGCCTCGGTGGGGCAGGGCAGTCCTACGAGCAGTACTTC.

The chain is built from TRBV18 and TRBJ1-2, with 7 positions matching TRBD1. Per germline, CDR1 KGHSH and CDR2 LQKENI. V lost 6 bases and J lost 5; bases outside the gene matches: 9. There are 14 residues in the CDR3. The CDR3 here is CASSTAGTEYGYTF. The CDR3 DNA sequence: TGTGCCAGCTCTACGGCCGGGACAGAGTATGGCTACACCTTC.

The V gene is TRBV27, the J gene TRBJ2-2; 11 nucleotides align to TRBD2. V lost 6 bases to trimming and J lost 4 bases; unmatched junction nucleotides: 13. This CDR3 is built from 18 residues. Looked up from germline, CDR1 is MNHEY and CDR2 is SMNVEV (reference sequence). The CDR3 reads CASRSVVAGGLGTGELFF. CDR3 DNA sequence: TGTGCCAGCAGGTCGGTGGTAGCGGGGGGGCTTGGCACCGGGGAGCTGTTTTTT.

Comment on this clone: Germline is not matched at one junction end, which may reflect a read error. V and J are TRBV5-4 and TRBJ2-3, with D unclear. The CDR3 spans 13 residues. CDR1 is SGHNT and CDR2 is YYREEE in the germline V gene (reference sequence). The CDR3 DNA sequence: TGTGCCAGCAGTTTGGGCTTCTTTGATACGCAGTATTTT. As protein: CASSLGFFDTQYF.

The chain uses TRBV19 and TRBJ1-1, with D hard to call. Deletions cut 4 bases from V and 4 bases from J, with 10 bases between. The CDR3 sequence is 13 residues long. From germline, CDR1 is LNHDA and CDR2 SQIVND (reference sequence). The CDR3 region has the DNA TGTGCCAGTAGTAAGAGCAAGGCCACTGAAGCTTTCTTT. Its protein is CASSKSKATEAFF.

The rearrangement uses TRBV15 and TRBJ2-5, with a possible D match to TRBD1 (5 bases). The CDR3 loop spans 16 amino acids. Germline assignment: CDR1 LNHNV and CDR2 YYDKDF (reference sequence). The V and J ends lost 0 bases and 4 bases respectively, with 15 bases between them. CDR3 sequence: CATSRDLGRAIETQYF. For the CDR3, the DNA is TGTGCCACCAGCAGAGATTTAGGCAGGGCGATAGAGACCCAGTACTTC.

This chain connects TRBV9 to TRBJ1-2; 8 bases align to TRBD1. The CDR3 has 15 residues. Germline V gene data show CDR1 as SGDLS and CDR2 as YYNGEE. The V and J ends lost 3 bases and 3 bases, in that order; junction bases with no gene match: 7. CDR3 DNA: TGTGCCAGCAGCGCTAGGACAGGGAAGGACTATGGCTACACCTTC. It codes for CASSARTGKDYGYTF.

This chain links TRBV6-1 with TRBJ2-3, with TRBD2 matching over 8 bases. After removal of 7 bases from V and 1 base from J, the junction contained 1 base not matched to a gene. The germline V gene has CDR1 MNHNS and CDR2 SASEGT. This CDR3 is 13 amino acids long. CDR3 amino acids: CASTSGRTDTQYF. The CDR3, as DNA: TGTGCCAGCACTAGCGGGCGCACAGATACGCAGTATTTT.

The chain has TRBV19 and TRBJ1-4; 7 bases map to TRBD1. Germline CDR1 and CDR2: LNHDA and SQIVND (reference sequence). J gave up 0 bases and V 7 bases, and 14 bases lay outside the gene matches. The CDR3 contains 18 residues. In nucleotides, the CDR3 is TGTGCCAGTACCCAGACAGGGTTCGCCGTCGCAACTAATGAAAAACTGTTTTTT. Translated, it gives CASTQTGFAVATNEKLFF.

The chain combines TRBV19 with TRBJ2-7; 8 nucleotides match TRBD2. V gave up 5 bases and J gave up 2 bases; unmatched junction bases: 11. This CDR3 contains 16 residues. The germline CDR1 and CDR2 sequences are LNHDA and SQIVND (reference sequence). CDR3 nucleotide sequence: TGTGCCAGTAGTCCCCCCGGTGGTAGCGGGGCCTACGAGCAGTACTTC. It specifies CASSPPGGSGAYEQYF.

This chain links TRBV19 with TRBJ1-2; D remains unclear. The CDR3 loop spans 13 amino acids. CDR1 and CDR2 (germline): LNHDA, SQIVND (reference sequence). Between the trimmed V and J ends, which lost 5 bases and 7 bases, there was a span of 14 bases. The CDR3 spells CASSSRQLGGYTF. The CDR3 DNA follows: TGTGCCAGTAGTTCACGACAATTGGGTGGCTACACCTTC. Based on the CDR3 plus reference TRBV19 and TRBJ1-2, the full variable domain is DGGITQSPKYLFRKEGQNVTLSCEQNLNHDAMYWYRQDPGQGLRLIYYSQIVNDFQKGDIAEGYSVSREKKESFPLTVTSAQKNPTAFYLCASSSRQLGGYTFGSGTRLTVV.

This chain joins TRBV7-2 and TRBJ2-3, with no clear D. The germline V gene encodes CDR1 SGHTA and CDR2 FQGNSA. The germline V and J ends were trimmed by 2 bases and 3 bases, with 15 bases remaining between them. This CDR3 region has 16 residues. This CDR3 reads CASSLHPTGSTDTQYF. DNA for the CDR3: TGTGCCAGCAGCTTACACCCCACTGGATCGACAGATACGCAGTATTTT.